The 20 T cell receptor beta chains below were found in one sample sequenced in a study of regulatory T cells. Primers: 52 TRBV forward and 13 TRBJ reverse. Only in-frame clones appear in the TCRdb table, and some are missing; sequencing was by immunoSEQ multiplex PCR. The table records just over 20,000 clones, 93% of them present only once. Material: CD8+ T cells sorted from blood. The receptors here all came from a child under 10 years old with CD3G deficiency.

The chain carries TRBV28 and TRBJ1-3; 10 nucleotides agree with TRBD1. Germline V CDR1 and CDR2: MDHEN, SYDVKM. V was pared by 6 bases and J by 4 bases, with 6 bases of the junction left unmatched. This CDR3 spans 15 amino acids. The CDR3 is CASSRQGARGNTIYF. Here the CDR3 DNA reads TGTGCCAGCAGCCGACAGGGGGCCCGAGGAAACACCATATATTTT.

The chain couples TRBV28 to TRBJ1-5; D remains ambiguous. Trimming pared 3 bases from V and 4 bases from J, leaving 10 bases between. Germline V gives CDR1 MDHEN, CDR2 SYDVKM. The CDR3 sequence is 14 residues long. CDR3 bases: TGTGCCAGCAGTTTTTTGCAGCTGAATCAGCCCCAGCATTTT. Its translation: CASSFLQLNQPQHF.

The chain has TRBV27 and TRBJ1-2; D not resolved. Germline CDR1 is MNHEY and CDR2 is SMNVEV (reference sequence). Trimming shortened V by 5 bases and J by 2 bases, and 12 bases separated the two germline ends. The CDR3 runs 14 residues. The CDR3 region is CASSPLGGNYGYTF. CDR3 sequence (DNA): TGTGCCAGCAGTCCCCTAGGAGGGAACTATGGCTACACCTTC.

This chain connects TRBV5-1 to TRBJ1-1; D gene ambiguous. Per the germline V gene, CDR1 is SGHRS and CDR2 is YFSETQ. The CDR3 sequence is 16 residues long. The germline V and J ends were trimmed by 0 bases and 1 base, with 13 bases remaining between them. The CDR3: CASSLGLPWANTEAFF. For the CDR3, the DNA is TGCGCCAGCAGCTTGGGGCTTCCCTGGGCGAACACTGAAGCTTTCTTT. The full variable domain, with the rest looked up from reference TRBV5-1 and TRBJ1-1, is KAGVTQTPRYLIKTRGQQVTLSCSPISGHRSVSWYQQTPGQGLQFLFEYFSETQRNKGNFPGRFSGRQFSNSRSEMNVSTLELGDSALYLCASSLGLPWANTEAFFGQGTRLTVV.

The rearrangement joins TRBV28 to TRBJ1-1; D not resolved. The V end was cut by 5 bases, the J end by 1 base, with 5 bases between. Germline V gene lookup returns CDR1 MDHEN and CDR2 SYDVKM. This CDR3 spans 12 amino acids. Here the CDR3 DNA reads TGTGCCAGCAGTGTAGGGAACACTGAAGCTTTCTTT. This encodes CASSVGNTEAFF.

This clone was counted a single time. The CDR3 protein is CASSFGHTEAFF. The DNA for the CDR3 is TGTGCCAGCAGCTTTGGCCATACTGAAGCTTTCTTT. The rearrangement joins TRBV11-2 to TRBJ1-1; D not resolved. Between the trimmed V and J ends, which lost 3 bases and 5 bases, there was a span of 7 bases. This CDR3 is 12 amino acids long. Germline V gene lookup returns CDR1 SGHAT and CDR2 FQNNGV.

V is TRBV7-9 and J is TRBJ2-2; the D is unclear. Trimming removed 3 bases at V and 5 bases at J, with 4 bases between. The germline CDR1 and CDR2 sequences are SEHNR and FQNEAQ (reference sequence). CDR3 length: 12 residues. DNA of the CDR3: TGTGCCAGCAGCTTCGGGACCGGGGAGCTGTTTTTT. Amino acid sequence: CASSFGTGELFF.

The genes are TRBV28 and TRBJ1-5; D gene unclear. Trimming removed 2 bases from V and 2 bases from J, with 16 bases in between. Germline CDR1 MDHEN, CDR2 SYDVKM. This CDR3 comprises 17 residues. CDR3 sequence (DNA): TGTGCCAGCAGTTTAAGTGAGGCAGCTGGTGGCAATCAGCCCCAGCATTTT. Translation: CASSLSEAAGGNQPQHF.

As DNA, the CDR3 is TGTGCCAGCAGTGAATGGGGTGAGACTTTAAATTACGAGCAGTACTTC. Translating gives CASSEWGETLNYEQYF. The chain uses TRBV6-1 and TRBJ2-7, with D uncertain. Deletions cut 2 bases from V and 4 bases from J, with 18 bases between. CDR1 is MNHNS, CDR2 SASEGT, per germline. This CDR3 spans 16 amino acids.

The J gene is TRBJ2-7, the V gene TRBV4-1; tentatively, D is TRBD2 (6 bases). The V end was cut by 4 bases, the J end by 3 bases, with 16 bases between. This CDR3 is 15 amino acids long. CDR1 is MGHRA, CDR2 YSYEKL, per germline. The CDR3 nucleotides are TGCGCCAGCAGCCTAACGGCGGGGCCCTACTACGAGCAGTACTTC. Protein: CASSLTAGPYYEQYF.

V gene TRBV28 combines with J gene TRBJ2-2, with a possible D match to TRBD2 (5 bases). Per the germline V gene, CDR1 is MDHEN and CDR2 is SYDVKM. Trimming shortened V by 10 bases and J by 0 bases, and 15 bases separated the two germline ends. The CDR3 is made up of 15 amino acids. DNA of the CDR3: TGTGCCACACGACCCACCGGGGCGAACACCGGGGAGCTGTTTTTT. Its translation: CATRPTGANTGELFF.

This sequence joins TRBV18 and TRBJ2-5; D might be TRBD1 (5 bases). Trimming took off 2 bases at V and 4 bases at J, with 14 bases between the two ends. The CDR3 has 15 residues. In germline, CDR1 is KGHSH, CDR2 LQKENI. This chain's CDR3 is CASSPSGHPGETQYF. In nucleotides, the CDR3 is TGTGCCAGCTCACCATCTGGACACCCGGGAGAGACCCAGTACTTC.

The genes are TRBV28 and TRBJ2-1; possibly TRBD1 for D (6 bases). V lost 5 bases and J lost 3, with 14 bases in between. The CDR3 runs to 15 residues. Germline CDR1 reads MDHEN; CDR2 reads SYDVKM. The CDR3 DNA sequence: TGTGCCAGCAGTAAACAGACAGGACACTACAATGAGCAGTTCTTC. Residues: CASSKQTGHYNEQFF.

This chain joins TRBV11-2 and TRBJ2-1; D is perhaps TRBD2 (5 bases). V lost 4 bases and J lost 9, with 13 bases in between. The germline CDR1 and CDR2 sequences are SGHAT and FQNNGV. The CDR3 is 13 amino acids. DNA of the CDR3: TGTGCCAGCAGCTACCGGACTGCTAGTGAGCAGTTCTTC. Translation gives CASSYRTASEQFF.

J is TRBJ2-7 and V is TRBV5-1; 7 bases are a match to TRBD1. J lost 2 bases, V lost 0 bases, and 2 bases had no gene match. CDR1 is SGHRS, CDR2 YFSETQ, per germline. The CDR3 length is 14 residues. The CDR3, as DNA: TGCGCCAGCAGCTTGGGGGACAGTACCTACGAGCAGTACTTC. The encoded protein is CASSLGDSTYEQYF.

The chain has TRBV11-2 and TRBJ2-5, with TRBD1 matching 11 bases. Judging by the DNA end, TRBJ2-7 fits better; the J call may be wrong. The CDR3 consists of 14 residues. Germline V gene lookup returns CDR1 SGHAT and CDR2 FQNNGV. CDR3 amino acids: CASSLGTGGYEQYF. CDR3 DNA sequence: TGTGCCAGCAGCCTCGGGACAGGGGGATACGAGCAGTACTTC.

This clone came up a few times. The CDR3 region has the DNA TGTGCCAGCACCGGCTGGGGTACAGGGGATGGCTACACCTTC. It yields the protein CASTGWGTGDGYTF. The rearrangement links TRBV6-1 to TRBJ1-2, with 7 bases lining up with TRBD1. Trimming cost V 7 bases and J 6 bases; bases outside gene matches: 11. CDR3 length: 14 residues. Germline V lookup: CDR1 MNHNS, CDR2 SASEGT.

The J gene is TRBJ2-5, the V gene TRBV7-9, with D possibly TRBD1 on 5 matching bases. There are 16 residues in the CDR3. Germline V gives CDR1 SEHNR, CDR2 FQNEAQ (reference sequence). The V and J ends lost 4 bases and 5 bases respectively, with 20 bases between them. CDR3 nucleotide sequence: TGTGCCAGCAGCTCCCCCATGGGGCTTGGACCGGAGACCCAGTACTTC. Encoded protein: CASSSPMGLGPETQYF.

The chain has TRBV27 and TRBJ2-1; D is ambiguous. With 2 bases removed from V and 4 bases from J, the gap between germline ends came to 6 bases. CDR1 and CDR2 (germline): MNHEY, SMNVEV (reference sequence). CDR3 size: 13 residues. Here the CDR3 reads CASSLGRYNEQFF. The CDR3 nucleotides are TGTGCCAGCAGTTTAGGTAGATACAATGAGCAGTTCTTC.

The chain uses TRBV9 and TRBJ2-5, with D perhaps being TRBD1 or TRBD2 (5 bases each). The CDR3 sequence is 16 residues long. Germline CDR1 SGDLS, CDR2 YYNGEE. Trimming pared 4 bases from V and 5 bases from J, leaving 21 bases between. In DNA form, the CDR3 reads TGTGCCAGCAGCCGGGACCTCTGTATAGTTCGGGAGACCCAGTACTTC. This sequence encodes CASSRDLCIVRETQYF.